This entry lists 24 T cell receptor beta chains sequenced from one sample in a study of blood T cell repertoires in COVID-19. The table came from immunoSEQ multiplex PCR; TCRdb's copy has only in-frame clones and leaves some out. In the table there are 220,000 or so clones, over 80% of which are singletons. The sequencing sample was made of PBMCs or T cells enriched from blood (not recorded which). The receptors shown here come from a man between 50 and 59 years old who had been exposed to COVID-19.

The rearrangement joins TRBV5-1 to TRBJ2-1, with TRBD2 as a possible D gene (6 bases). Trimming pared 6 bases from V and 8 bases from J, leaving 12 bases between. There are 12 residues in the CDR3. Germline CDR1 SGHRS, CDR2 YFSETQ. In nucleotides, the CDR3 is TGCGCCAGCACCTGGGACTTCTATGAGCAGTTCTTC. Translating it yields CASTWDFYEQFF.

This chain connects TRBV16 to TRBJ2-1, with 7 bases matching TRBD2. Germline-derived CDR1 and CDR2 are KGHSY and FQNENV. The CDR3 has 16 residues. With 4 bases clipped from V and 9 bases from J, the junction kept 15 bases outside the gene matches. The CDR3 nucleotides are TGTGCCAGCAGCCTCTTCCAGGCGGGAGTGAGAGTTGAGCAGTTCTTC. This encodes CASSLFQAGVRVEQFF. The entire variable domain, with the rest obtained from reference TRBV16 and TRBJ2-1, is as follows: GEEVAQTPKHLVRGEGQKAKLYCAPIKGHSYVFWYQQVLKNEFKFLISFQNENVFDETGMPKERFSAKCLPNSPCSLEIQATKLEDSAVYFCASSLFQAGVRVEQFFGPGTRLTVL.

Only a few counts were recorded for this clone. The chain joins TRBV24-1 to TRBJ2-5; maybe TRBD1 (5 bases). Trimming pared 4 bases from V and 5 bases from J, leaving 10 bases between. The CDR3 consists of 13 residues. The germline gives CDR1 KGHDR, CDR2 SFDVKD. CDR3 DNA: TGTGCCACCAGTGAAGGGGCTCAGGAGACCCAGTACTTC. It encodes CATSEGAQETQYF.

This clone was counted a single time. This sequence joins TRBV6-5 and TRBJ1-5; perhaps TRBD1 as D (5 bases). The CDR3 contains 16 residues. Trimming cost V 3 bases and J 0 bases, with 12 bases left between them. The germline gives CDR1 MNHEY, CDR2 SVGAGI. Written as DNA, the CDR3 is TGTGCCAGCAGTTATCGACAGATTTATAGCAATCAGCCCCAGCATTTT. This gives the protein CASSYRQIYSNQPQHF.

This chain uses TRBV5-6 with TRBJ1-6; no clear D gene. The CDR3 consists of 12 residues. CDR1 is SGHDT, CDR2 YYEEEE, per germline. V lost 2 bases, J lost 10 bases, and 7 bases lay in between. The CDR3 sequence is CASSLSGSPLHF. The DNA of the CDR3 is TGTGCCAGCAGCTTAAGCGGCTCACCCCTCCACTTT. Combining the CDR3 with reference TRBV5-6 and TRBJ1-6 gives the whole variable domain DAGVTQSPTHLIKTRGQQVTLRCSPKSGHDTVSWYQQALGQGPQFIFQYYEEEERQRGNFPDRFSGHQFPNYSSELNVNALLLGDSALYLCASSLSGSPLHFGNGTRLTVT.

This clone was recorded only once. The V call is TRBV10-3, the J call TRBJ2-7, with TRBD2 matching 10 bases. Per the germline V gene, CDR1 is ENHRY and CDR2 is SYGVKD. The CDR3 has 13 amino acids. The ends lost 2 bases at V and 6 bases at J; junction bases unmatched: 1. As DNA, the CDR3 is TGTGCCATCAGTGAGGGACTAGCGGCCGAGCAGTACGTC. This translates into CAISEGLAAEQYV.

The rearrangement links TRBV10-3 to TRBJ2-7, with 9 bases aligning to TRBD1. The germline gives CDR1 ENHRY, CDR2 SYGVKD. The CDR3 contains 13 residues. The V gene end was trimmed by 10 bases and the J gene end by 6 bases; junction bases not matched to a gene: 10. The CDR3 protein is CATAGQGEGEQYV. The CDR3 DNA reads TGTGCCACAGCGGGACAGGGTGAGGGCGAGCAGTACGTC.

This clone was seen just once. This rearrangement joins TRBV28 to TRBJ1-5, with 7 bases fitting TRBD1. CDR3 size: 15 residues. Germline CDR1 is MDHEN and CDR2 is SYDVKM. Trimming removed 10 bases from V and 3 bases from J; junction bases left unmatched: 12. The CDR3 spells CATAWGDRDNQPQHF. In nucleotides, the CDR3 is TGTGCCACCGCGTGGGGAGACAGGGACAATCAGCCCCAGCATTTT.

The rearrangement links TRBV19 to TRBJ1-4; 9 bases align to TRBD1. This CDR3 is built from 14 residues. Germline V gives CDR1 LNHDA, CDR2 SQIVND (reference sequence). V was pared by 6 bases and J by 7 bases, with 6 bases of the junction left unmatched. The CDR3 sequence: CASRLTGGGEKLFF. The CDR3 DNA sequence: TGTGCCAGTAGATTGACAGGGGGTGGTGAAAAACTGTTTTTT.

This sequence joins TRBV6-5 and TRBJ1-6; 9 nucleotides match TRBD1. This CDR3 has 15 amino acids. CDR1 is MNHEY and CDR2 is SVGAGI in the germline V gene. With 4 bases clipped from V and 7 bases from J, the junction kept 5 bases outside the gene matches. As DNA, the CDR3 is TGTGCCAGCAGTTCCCCCGGGACAGGGAATTCACCCCTCCACTTT. Its translation is CASSSPGTGNSPLHF.

The chain couples TRBV6-5 to TRBJ1-6; D possibly corresponds to TRBD1 (5 bases). This CDR3 contains 14 residues. V was trimmed by 8 bases and J by 7 bases, leaving 15 bases between them. Per germline, CDR1 MNHEY and CDR2 SVGAGI. The CDR3 region has the DNA TGTGCCAGCGAATTAGGACACGGAAATTCACCCCTCCACTTT. Protein: CASELGHGNSPLHF.

The chain combines TRBV5-1 with TRBJ1-4; D gene uncertain. The V end lost 1 base, the J end lost 0 bases, and 16 bases lay between the germline ends. This CDR3 contains 18 residues. The V gene's germline CDR1 is SGHRS and CDR2 YFSETQ. The CDR3 region is CASSLQTIGSATNEKLFF. The CDR3 region has the DNA TGCGCCAGCAGCTTGCAGACGATTGGGAGTGCAACTAATGAAAAACTGTTTTTT.

The genes are TRBV7-2 and TRBJ2-3, with 14 bases lining up with TRBD2. J lost 7 bases, V lost 6 bases, and 9 bases had no gene match. The CDR3 covers 16 residues. CDR1 is SGHTA, CDR2 FQGNSA, per germline. CDR3 in DNA: TGTGCCAGCAGACCCACCGGACTAGCGGGAGGTAATACGCAGTATTTT. Its translation: CASRPTGLAGGNTQYF.

This rearrangement joins TRBV5-1 to TRBJ1-6; D may be TRBD1 (6 bases). V lost 0 bases, J lost 8 bases, and 9 bases lay in between. The length of the CDR3 is 14 residues. Germline-derived CDR1 and CDR2 are SGHRS and YFSETQ. The CDR3 nucleotides read TGCGCCAGCAGCTTGGCGGCAGGGGATTCACCCCTCCACTTT. As protein: CASSLAAGDSPLHF.

The chain has TRBV4-2 and TRBJ1-1; TRBD1 might be the D (5 bases). The CDR3 runs to 16 residues. CDR1 and CDR2 (germline): LGHNA, YNFKEQ. The ends were cut back, 3 bases at V and 0 bases at J, with 14 bases in the middle. In DNA form, the CDR3 reads TGTGCCAGCAGCCATGGAGGGCAGGGAATGAACACTGAAGCTTTCTTT. It is translated as CASSHGGQGMNTEAFF.

Of note for this clone: Germline is not matched at one junction end, which may reflect a read error. This chain joins TRBV6-5 and TRBJ1-2, with D possibly being TRBD1 (5 bases). CDR1 and CDR2 from the germline V gene are MNHEY and SVGAGI. This CDR3 has 13 residues. The chain's CDR3 is CGSGRQGVYGYTF. CDR3 nucleotides: TGCGGTTCGGGGAGGCAAGGGGTCTATGGCTACACCTTC.

With regard to this clone: Additional DNA sequences in this sample encode the identical CDR3. The CDR3 is CASSLSGGSYEQYF. In nucleotides, the CDR3 is TGTGCCAGCAGCTTATCAGGGGGCTCCTACGAGCAGTACTTC. V usage is TRBV7-9 and J usage is TRBJ2-7; TRBD1 aligns across 7 bases. Germline V CDR1 and CDR2: SEHNR, FQNEAQ (reference sequence). V dropped 2 bases and J dropped 0; count of bases not matched to a gene: 1. The CDR3 is made up of 14 amino acids.

The CDR3 spells CASSLARTRYNEQFF. The CDR3 nucleotides read TGCGCCAGCAGCTTGGCTAGGACTAGATACAATGAGCAGTTCTTC. The chain couples TRBV5-1 to TRBJ2-1, with 7 positions matching TRBD2. V gave up 0 bases and J gave up 4 bases; unmatched junction bases: 4. The CDR3 extends over 15 amino acids. Looked up from germline, CDR1 is SGHRS and CDR2 is YFSETQ. The full variable domain, completed using reference TRBV5-1 and TRBJ2-1, is KAGVTQTPRYLIKTRGQQVTLSCSPISGHRSVSWYQQTPGQGLQFLFEYFSETQRNKGNFPGRFSGRQFSNSRSEMNVSTLELGDSALYLCASSLARTRYNEQFFGPGTRLTVL.

V gene TRBV2 combines with J gene TRBJ1-4; D is possibly TRBD1 (6 bases). Trimming left V 5 bases short and J 7 bases short, with 11 bases between. The CDR3 has 13 residues. Germline loops: CDR1 SNHLY, CDR2 FYNNEI. The CDR3: CASSSQGVEKLFF. CDR3 DNA sequence: TGTGCCAGCAGTTCACAGGGTGTTGAAAAACTGTTTTTT. Looking up the rest from reference TRBV2 and TRBJ1-4 gives the full variable domain: EPEVTQTPSHQVTQMGQEVILRCVPISNHLYFYWYRQILGQKVEFLVSFYNNEISEKSEIFDDQFSVERPDGSNFTLKIRSTKLEDSAMYFCASSSQGVEKLFFGSGTQLSVL.

The chain uses TRBV5-1 and TRBJ1-3; possibly TRBD1 for D (5 bases). Germline V gene sequence: CDR1 SGHRS, CDR2 YFSETQ. The V and J ends lost 0 bases and 0 bases respectively, with 10 bases between them. The CDR3 is 16 residues long. The CDR3 region is CASSLGQSSSGNTIYF. DNA of the CDR3: TGCGCCAGCAGCTTGGGACAGTCGAGCTCTGGAAACACCATATATTTT.

V is TRBV5-8 and J is TRBJ2-2; the match to TRBD2 covers 11 bases. V gave up 4 bases and J gave up 2 bases; unmatched junction bases: 4. Germline V gives CDR1 SGHTS, CDR2 YDEGEE. CDR3 length: 16 amino acids. The DNA of the CDR3 is TGTGCCAGCAGCCTAACTAGCGGGGGCAACACCGGGGAGCTGTTTTTT. It yields the protein CASSLTSGGNTGELFF. The whole variable domain, remainder taken from reference TRBV5-8 and TRBJ2-2, is EAGVTQSPTHLIKTRGQQATLRCSPISGHTSVYWYQQALGLGLQFLLWYDEGEERNRGNFPPRFSGRQFPNYSSELNVNALELEDSALYLCASSLTSGGNTGELFFGEGSRLTVL.

J is TRBJ1-2 and V is TRBV6-5; TRBD1 might be the D (5 bases). The CDR3 is 13 amino acids. Germline V gene sequence: CDR1 MNHEY, CDR2 SVGAGI. The V end was cut by 6 bases, the J end by 7 bases, with 15 bases between. The CDR3, as DNA: TGTGCCAGCAGACGGGGGAGGGTTGGTGGCTACACCTTC. Its translation is CASRRGRVGGYTF.

The chain couples TRBV5-1 to TRBJ2-2; D might be TRBD1 (7 bases). Trimming left V 0 bases short and J 2 bases short, with 20 bases between. The CDR3 consists of 19 residues. In germline, CDR1 is SGHRS, CDR2 YFSETQ. The DNA for the CDR3 is TGCGCCAGCAGCTTGGTCCGGGGGACAGTGGACCCTAACACCGGGGAGCTGTTTTTT. It yields the protein CASSLVRGTVDPNTGELFF.

The chain has TRBV27 and TRBJ1-3; D is unclear. V was cut by 3 bases and J by 0 bases, with 3 bases left in between. CDR3 length: 13 amino acids. Germline V gene sequence: CDR1 MNHEY, CDR2 SMNVEV (reference sequence). The CDR3 protein is CASSFRSGNTIYF. In DNA form, the CDR3 reads TGTGCCAGCAGTTTCCGCTCTGGAAACACCATATATTTT.